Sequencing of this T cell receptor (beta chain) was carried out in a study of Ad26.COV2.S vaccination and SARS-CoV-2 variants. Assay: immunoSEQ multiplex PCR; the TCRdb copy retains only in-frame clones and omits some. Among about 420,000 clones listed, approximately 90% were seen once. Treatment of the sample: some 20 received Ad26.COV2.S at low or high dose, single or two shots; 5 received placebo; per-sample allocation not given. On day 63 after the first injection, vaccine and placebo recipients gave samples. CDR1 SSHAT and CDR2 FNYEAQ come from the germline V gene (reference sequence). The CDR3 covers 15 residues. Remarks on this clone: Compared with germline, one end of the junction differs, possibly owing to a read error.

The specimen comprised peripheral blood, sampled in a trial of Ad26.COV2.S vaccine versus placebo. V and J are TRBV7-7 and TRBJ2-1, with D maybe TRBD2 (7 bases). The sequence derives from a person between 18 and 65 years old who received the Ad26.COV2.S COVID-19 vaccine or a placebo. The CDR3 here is CASRPAGATYNEQFF. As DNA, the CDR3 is TGTGCTAGCAGGCCCGCGGGGGCTACCTACAATGAGCAGTTCTTC. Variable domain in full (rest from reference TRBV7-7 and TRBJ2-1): GAGVSQSPRYKVTKRGQDVTLRCDPISSHATLYWYQQALGQGPEFLTYFNYEAQPDKSGLPSDRFSAERPEGSISTLTIQRTEQRDSAMYRCASRPAGATYNEQFFGPGTRLTVL.